Listed below are T cell receptor beta chains from one sample, sequenced in a study of T cell responses to AZD1222 COVID-19 vaccine. Sequencing used immunoSEQ multiplex PCR; TCRdb keeps in-frame clones, though not all of them. The data hold roughly 270,000 clones, with about 94% observed a single time. Specimen: peripheral blood, collected 28 days after the second AZD1222 dose. The receptors were gathered from an adult who received the AZD1222 COVID-19 vaccine. The CDR3 runs from the conserved cysteine through the conserved F or W. D genes are given only for firm matches. Expanded clones get a size class; other rows say once, few or many, or leave the size out.

d_call clone_size cdr3_length j_call v_call cdr3_nt cdr3_aa
NA NA 14 TRBJ2-7 TRBV28 TGTGCCAGCAGTTATGATGACAACTCCTACGAGCAGTACTTC CASSYDDNSYEQYF
TRBD1 NA 13 TRBJ1-1 TRBV29-1 TGCAGCGCCGGGACAGATTTTTACACTGAAGCTTTCTTT CSAGTDFYTEAFF
NA once 16 TRBJ1-4 TRBV2 TGTGCCAGCAGGGGGGGGTTCTCACTGACTAATGAAAAACTGTTTTTT CASRGGFSLTNEKLFF
NA NA 13 TRBJ2-5 TRBV14 TGTGCCAGCAGCCAAGAGCGCGCGGGGACCCAGTACTTC CASSQERAGTQYF
TRBD2 NA 15 TRBJ2-7 TRBV10-3 TGTGCCATCAGGAGCGGGACCGATAGCCTCTACGAGCAGTACTTC CAIRSGTDSLYEQYF
NA NA 14 TRBJ1-3 TRBV28 TGTGCCAGCAGTTTATGGGGAAACCGAAACACCATATATTTT CASSLWGNRNTIYF
TRBD2 NA 15 TRBJ2-1 TRBV2 TGTGCCAGCAGGGCTAGCGGACCCTCCTACAATGAGCAGTTCTTC CASRASGPSYNEQFF
TRBD2 NA 20 TRBJ2-3 TRBV6-2/TRBV6-3 TGTGCCAGCAGTCTAGGGGGACCCGCCGGGACTAGCGGAGGCACAGATACGCAGTATTTT CASSLGGPAGTSGGTDTQYF
TRBD1 NA 15 TRBJ2-7 TRBV25-1 TGTGCCAGCAGTGAACCCGGGACAGGGACCTACGAGCAGTACTTC CASSEPGTGTYEQYF
NA NA 17 TRBJ2-1 TRBV28 TGTGCCAGCAGCGAGAGTAAACCGGGACCACGTTCCAATGAGCAGTTCTTC CASSESKPGPRSNEQFF
TRBD1 NA 16 TRBJ1-4 TRBV6-4 TGTGCCAGCAGTGAGGGAGACCCGGACAGGGCTGAAAAACTGTTTTTT CASSEGDPDRAEKLFF
TRBD1 NA 13 TRBJ1-2 TRBV19 TGTGCCAGTAGTCCGACAGGGAACTATGGCTACACCTTC CASSPTGNYGYTF
TRBD1 NA 12 TRBJ1-2 TRBV3-1/TRBV3-2 TGTGCCAGCAGGGACACAGGGGGTGGCCACACCTTC CASRDTGGGHTF
TRBD1 NA 16 TRBJ1-5 TRBV5-8 TGTGCCAGCAGCCGCGGGACAGATCTTAGCAATCAGCCCCAGCATTTT CASSRGTDLSNQPQHF
TRBD1 NA 14 TRBJ1-6 TRBV6-5 TGTGCCAGCAGTCGGGACAGGGTGGGATCACCCCTCCACTTT CASSRDRVGSPLHF
NA NA 15 TRBJ2-7 TRBV28 TGTGCCAGCAGTCCCCCACGGGGAACTCCTTACGAGCAGTACTTC CASSPPRGTPYEQYF
NA NA 14 TRBJ1-5 TRBV28 TGTGCCAGCAGTTTGGTCGGCCGAGGACAGCCCCAGCATTTT CASSLVGRGQPQHF
TRBD1 NA 13 TRBJ1-2 TRBV28 TGTGCCAGCAGCTCGGGGCAGGGGGAAGGCTACACCTTC CASSSGQGEGYTF
TRBD2 NA 14 TRBJ2-3 TRBV7-9 TGTGCCAGCCAGCGGGGGGGCAAGACAGATACGCAGTATTTT CASQRGGKTDTQYF
NA NA 11 TRBJ1-2 TRBV20-1 TGCAGTGCTAGAGGCGAGAGTGGCTACACCTTC CSARGESGYTF
NA NA 14 TRBJ2-7 TRBV6-5 TGTGCCAGCCAGCGGTCATGGAGCTCCTACGAGCAGTACTTC CASQRSWSSYEQYF
NA NA 16 TRBJ1-5 TRBV6-1 TGTGCCAGCAGTGGGAGCCGGGCCTCCACCAATCAGCCCCAGCATTTT CASSGSRASTNQPQHF
NA NA 12 TRBJ1-2 TRBV2 TGTGCCAGCAGCCCAGACATTTATGGCTACACCTTC CASSPDIYGYTF
NA NA 13 TRBJ1-2 TRBV5-1 TGCGCCAGCAGCTTGGCCGGCGACGATGGCTACACCTTC CASSLAGDDGYTF
NA NA 17 TRBJ2-7 TRBV7-9 TGTGCCAGCAGCTGGTGGGGTTCTGGCAGAAGCTCCTACGAGCAGTACTTC CASSWWGSGRSSYEQYF
TRBD1 NA 15 TRBJ2-7 TRBV6-5 TGTGCCAGCAGTAGGGCACAGGGGGCTTCCTACGAGCAGTACTTC CASSRAQGASYEQYF
NA NA 13 TRBJ2-7 TRBV4-1 TGCGCCAGCAGCCAAGGGGTCGCCTACGAGCAGTACTTC CASSQGVAYEQYF
TRBD2 NA 16 TRBJ2-3 TRBV29-1 TGCAGCGTTCTCCGACTAGCGGGGGGGCCTACAGATACGCAGTATTTT CSVLRLAGGPTDTQYF
TRBD1 once 14 TRBJ1-2 TRBV18 TGTGCCAGCTCACCAGCGGGACAGGGGGCTGGCTACACCTTC CASSPAGQGAGYTF
TRBD1 once 14 TRBJ1-5 TRBV5-8 TGTGCCAGCAGCTTGGGTCAGGGGGTCCAGCCCCAGCATTTT CASSLGQGVQPQHF
TRBD2 NA 15 TRBJ2-7 TRBV5-1 TGCGCCAGCAGGTCAGGGACTAGCGGATCCTACGAGCAGTACTTC CASRSGTSGSYEQYF
NA NA 15 TRBJ1-5 TRBV28 TGTGCCAGCACCCTAACCAGGACAGGCAATCAGCCCCAGCATTTT CASTLTRTGNQPQHF
NA few 15 TRBJ1-1 TRBV18 TGTGCCAGCTCACCGCTCAGGGCGCCTAACACTGAAGCTTTCTTT CASSPLRAPNTEAFF
NA once 13 TRBJ2-5 TRBV6-5 TGTGCCAGCGGCAGGGCGGACCAAGAGACCCAGTACTTC CASGRADQETQYF
TRBD1 NA 13 TRBJ2-3 TRBV6-4 TGTGCCACTGGACAGGGGGATAGAGATACGCAGTATTTT CATGQGDRDTQYF
NA NA 14 TRBJ2-7 TRBV28 TGTGCCAGCAGTTTCGGATTTTTCTCCTACGAGCAGTACTTC CASSFGFFSYEQYF
NA NA 10 TRBJ1-2 TRBV7-9 TGTGCCACCGAGAGCACTGGCTACACCTTC CATESTGYTF
NA NA 15 TRBJ1-4 TRBV7-2 TGTGCCAGCAGCCCCCGCAGGGCACCTAATGAAAAACTGTTTTTT CASSPRRAPNEKLFF
NA NA 14 TRBJ2-5 TRBV7-8 TGTGCCAGCAGCGTCCAGACAGCGCTGGGGACCCAGTACTTC CASSVQTALGTQYF
NA NA 12 TRBJ2-7 TRBV28 TGTGCCAGCAGTCGACAGGCTTCCGAGCAGTACTTC CASSRQASEQYF
NA once 13 TRBJ2-7 TRBV7-2 TGTGCCAGCAGCCTAAGCAGGGGGGGTGAGCAGTACTTC CASSLSRGGEQYF
NA NA 10 TRBJ2-5 TRBV20-1 TGCAGTGCTAGTCCCGAGACCCAGTACTTC CSASPETQYF
TRBD1 NA 15 TRBJ1-2 TRBV7-9 TGTGCCAGCATCCAAACAGGGGGCGCCTTAGATGGCTACACCTTC CASIQTGGALDGYTF
NA once 16 TRBJ2-7 TRBV5-1 TGCGCCAGCAGCCACCTGGGCGGTGGGGATGGGGGAGAGCAGTACTTC CASSHLGGGDGGEQYF